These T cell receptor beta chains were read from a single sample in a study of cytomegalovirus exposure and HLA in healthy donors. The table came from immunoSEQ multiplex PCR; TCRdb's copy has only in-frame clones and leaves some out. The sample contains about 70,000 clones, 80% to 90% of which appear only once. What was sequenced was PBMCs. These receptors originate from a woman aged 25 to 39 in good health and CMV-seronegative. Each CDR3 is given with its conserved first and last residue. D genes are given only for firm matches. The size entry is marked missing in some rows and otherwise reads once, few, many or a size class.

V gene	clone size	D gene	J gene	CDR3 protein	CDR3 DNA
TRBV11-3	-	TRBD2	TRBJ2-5	CASSLRSGLAGAETQYF	TGTGCCAGCAGCTTGAGGTCGGGACTAGCGGGAGCAGAGACCCAGTACTTC
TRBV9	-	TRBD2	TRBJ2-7	CASSVGPGRASYEQYF	TGTGCCAGCAGCGTAGGACCCGGGAGGGCCTCCTACGAGCAGTACTTC
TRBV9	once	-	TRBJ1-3	CASILDSSGNTIYF	TGTGCCAGCATCCTAGACAGCTCTGGAAACACCATATATTTT
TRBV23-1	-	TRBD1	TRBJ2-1	CASSQYWTGRTDNEQFF	TGCGCCAGCAGTCAATACTGGACAGGGAGGACTGACAATGAGCAGTTCTTC
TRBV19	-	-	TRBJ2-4	CASSSQLIQYF	TGTGCCAGTAGTTCACAGCTCATTCAGTACTTC
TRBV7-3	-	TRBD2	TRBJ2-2	CASSLIGTSGTGELFF	TGTGCCAGCAGCTTAATAGGGACTAGCGGCACCGGGGAGCTGTTTTTT
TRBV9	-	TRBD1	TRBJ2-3	CASSVAPRDRDTQYF	TGTGCCAGCAGCGTAGCTCCGAGGGACAGAGATACGCAGTATTTT
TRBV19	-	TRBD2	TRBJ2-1	CASSNGLASVEQFF	TGTGCCAGTAGTAACGGACTAGCAAGCGTTGAGCAGTTCTTC
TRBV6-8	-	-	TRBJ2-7	CASSRSDRISYEQYF	TGTGCCAGCAGTCGTTCTGACAGGATCTCCTACGAGCAGTACTTC
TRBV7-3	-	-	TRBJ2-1	CASSLTPLANEQFF	TGTGCCAGCAGCTTAACGCCACTAGCCAATGAGCAGTTCTTC
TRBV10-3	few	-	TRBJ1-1	CAISRRGPTEAFF	TGTGCCATCAGCCGACGAGGGCCCACTGAAGCTTTCTTT
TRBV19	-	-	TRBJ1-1	CASSMRGMNTEAFF	TGTGCCAGTAGTATGAGGGGGATGAACACTGAAGCTTTCTTT
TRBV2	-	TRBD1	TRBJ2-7	CAIETTGGAYEQYF	TGTGCCATCGAAACGACAGGGGGGGCCTACGAGCAGTACTTC
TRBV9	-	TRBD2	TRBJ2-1	CASSPSGTSGMNEQFF	TGTGCCAGCAGCCCGTCCGGAACTAGCGGGATGAATGAGCAGTTCTTC
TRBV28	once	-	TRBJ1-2	CASSLWVGGGYGYTF	TGTGCCAGCAGTTTATGGGTAGGGGGGGGCTATGGCTACACCTTC
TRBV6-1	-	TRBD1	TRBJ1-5	CASSQQGASNQPQHF	TGTGCCAGCAGTCAACAGGGGGCGAGCAATCAGCCCCAGCATTTT
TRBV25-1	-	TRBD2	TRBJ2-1	CASSEFGGGRAVGEQFF	TGTGCCAGCAGTGAATTTGGTGGCGGGAGGGCCGTGGGTGAGCAGTTCTTC
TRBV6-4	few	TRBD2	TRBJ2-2	CASRLLAGVPGELFF	TGTGCCAGCAGACTACTAGCGGGAGTCCCCGGGGAGCTGTTTTTT
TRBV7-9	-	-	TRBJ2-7	CASSLYGIGGLNEQYF	TGTGCCAGCAGCTTATACGGCATCGGGGGGCTGAACGAGCAGTACTTC
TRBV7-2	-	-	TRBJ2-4	CASSSPMENIQYF	TGTGCCAGCAGCTCCCCCATGGAGAACATTCAGTACTTC
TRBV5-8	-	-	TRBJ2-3	CASTYRELRNPADTQYF	TGTGCCAGCACCTACCGCGAACTGCGAAATCCCGCAGATACGCAGTATTTT
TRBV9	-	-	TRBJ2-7	CASSVGENYEQYF	TGTGCCAGCAGCGTAGGAGAAAACTACGAGCAGTACTTC
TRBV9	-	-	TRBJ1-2	CASSPGLGASYGYTF	TGTGCCAGCAGTCCAGGTTTAGGGGCCAGCTATGGCTACACCTTC
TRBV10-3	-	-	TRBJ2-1	CAIRADSSYNEQFF	TGTGCCATCAGAGCGGACAGCTCCTACAATGAGCAGTTCTTC
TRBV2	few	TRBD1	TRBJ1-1	CAILVQGAGEAFF	TGTGCCATCCTCGTACAGGGGGCTGGTGAAGCTTTCTTT
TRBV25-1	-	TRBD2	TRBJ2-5	CASSGTSGTEGTQYF	TGTGCCAGCAGTGGGACTAGCGGGACAGAGGGGACCCAGTACTTC
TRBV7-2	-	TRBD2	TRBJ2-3	CASSTGTSGTDTQYF	TGTGCCAGCAGTACCGGGACTAGCGGCACAGATACGCAGTATTTT
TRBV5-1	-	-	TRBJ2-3	CASRIITETDTQYF	TGCGCCAGCAGAATAATTACAGAGACAGATACGCAGTATTTT
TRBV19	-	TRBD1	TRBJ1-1	CASSMTGLITEAFF	TGTGCCAGTAGTATGACAGGGTTAATCACTGAAGCTTTCTTT
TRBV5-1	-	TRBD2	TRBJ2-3	CASSLFGLASGDTQYF	TGCGCCAGCAGCTTATTCGGACTAGCGAGTGGAGATACGCAGTATTTT
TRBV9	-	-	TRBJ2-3	CASSVGRADYNTQYF	TGTGCCAGCAGCGTAGGGAGAGCAGATTACAATACGCAGTATTTT
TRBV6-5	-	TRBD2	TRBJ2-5	CASSPQRDYQETQYF	TGTGCCAGCAGTCCCCAGCGGGACTACCAAGAGACCCAGTACTTC
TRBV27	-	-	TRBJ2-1	CASSYLQANEQFF	TGTGCCAGCAGTTACCTACAGGCGAATGAGCAGTTCTTC
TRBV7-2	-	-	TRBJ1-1	CASSLTTRIAEAFF	TGTGCCAGCAGCTTAACTACTCGGATCGCTGAAGCTTTCTTT
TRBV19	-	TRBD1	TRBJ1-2	CASTPGQGYNGYTF	TGTGCCAGTACCCCGGGACAGGGGTATAATGGCTACACCTTC
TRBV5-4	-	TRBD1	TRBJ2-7	CASSLEQGYEQYF	TGTGCCAGCAGCTTGGAACAGGGGTACGAGCAGTACTTC
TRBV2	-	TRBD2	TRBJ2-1	CASGAARSGLASNEQFF	TGTGCCAGTGGGGCGGCTCGATCGGGACTAGCGAGCAATGAGCAGTTCTTC
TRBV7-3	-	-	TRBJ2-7	CASSSGLERLYEQYF	TGTGCCAGCAGCTCAGGACTGGAGAGGCTCTACGAGCAGTACTTC
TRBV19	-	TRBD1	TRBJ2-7	CASSFDRESEQYF	TGTGCCAGTAGTTTCGACAGGGAAAGCGAGCAGTACTTC
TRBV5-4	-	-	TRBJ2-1	CASSGTRGTPPYNEQFF	TGTGCCAGCAGCGGAACTCGCGGGACTCCCCCTTACAATGAGCAGTTCTTC
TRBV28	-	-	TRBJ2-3	CASSLAGTDTQYF	TGTGCCAGCAGTTTAGCGGGCACAGATACGCAGTATTTT
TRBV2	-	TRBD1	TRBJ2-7	CASRSRGTAPYEQYF	TGTGCCAGCAGAAGCCGTGGGACAGCGCCCTACGAGCAGTACTTC
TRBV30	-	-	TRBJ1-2	CAWSVLQGNGYTF	TGTGCCTGGAGTGTACTACAGGGAAACGGCTACACCTTC
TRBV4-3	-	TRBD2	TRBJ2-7	CASSQERASGNNEQYF	TGCGCCAGCAGCCAAGAAAGGGCTAGCGGGAACAACGAGCAGTACTTC
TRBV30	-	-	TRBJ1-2	CAWSVSLNAGYTF	TGTGCCTGGAGTGTGTCACTCAATGCGGGCTACACCTTC
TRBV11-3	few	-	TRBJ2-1	CASSLVSNNEQFF	TGTGCCAGCAGCTTAGTCAGTAACAATGAGCAGTTCTTC
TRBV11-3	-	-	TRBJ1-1	CASSSGRRGTEAFF	TGTGCCAGCAGCTCGGGCCGGAGGGGCACTGAAGCTTTCTTT
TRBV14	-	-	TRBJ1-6	CASSQAWTRNSPLHF	TGTGCCAGCAGCCAAGCCTGGACACGGAATTCACCCCTCCACTTT
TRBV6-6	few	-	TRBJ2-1	CASSSRGTRGDEQFF	TGTGCCAGCAGTTCCCGGGGGACGCGAGGAGATGAGCAGTTCTTC
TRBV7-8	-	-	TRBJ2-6	CASSLVRSALTF	TGTGCCAGCAGCTTAGTGCGGTCCGCCCTGACTTTC